The clone carrying this TCR beta chain occurred many times. Its specificity is unknown. Unsorted libraries were derived from 2 million PBMCs stored at -80 C. TCRdb recomputed calls from the 5' RACE reads with MiXCR, one row per CDR3 protein. The sample includes around 61,000 distinct CDR3 sequences, approximately 5.1% seen only once; the top ten take 5.6%. Germline V gene data show CDR1 as SGHRS and CDR2 as YFSETQ. CDR3 length equals 15 residues. The junction had 4 bases not matched to a gene; V was cut back by 2 bases and J by 3 bases. These data originate in a study of neurological immune-mediated disorders. Study-wide context: Among around 34 multiple sclerosis patients, about 31 were relapsing-remitting and 3 were secondary progressive.

Study-level results: According to phylogenetic grouping, one related-CDR3 cluster, a possible signature, contained the repertoires of 18 of 34 multiple sclerosis patients.

V is TRBV5-1 and J is TRBJ2-3; TRBD1 aligns across 9 bases. Sequences were obtained from PBMCs. The sequence was collected from a human donor with multiple sclerosis. The donor label of this sample is uncertain. The CDR3 is CASSFRTGETDTQYF. The CDR3, as DNA: TGCGCCAGCAGCTTCCGGACAGGGGAGACAGATACGCAGTATTTT.